What follows is one T cell receptor (beta chain) and its context. In this sample, this clone turned up once. No cognate antigen has been identified for it. No base qualities exist here, and no much larger clone lies one base off it. This sample was taken from a study of cytomegalovirus exposure and HLA in healthy donors (dated by TCRdb to about 2017). Regarding the study in general: A later analysis indicated that the roughly 120 validation repertoires were generated on the platform also employed for the approximately 700 repertoires of the first cohort. The aim of the study was to test whether cataloging public T cell receptors could identify signatures of past pathogen exposure. In addition to the first cohort of 666 subjects, a separate validation cohort of 120 different subjects was used. High-throughput TCR immunosequencing, statistical association of individual TCRs with disease status, and machine learning were combined to predict cytomegalovirus infection status.

Results and caveats for the whole study, not just this receptor: The authors suggested that the approach could potentially be extended to other disease states and immunological phenotypes. A later analysis lacked HLA typing for the validation cohort, so it scored co-occurrence in that cohort across all 110 or so repertoires. The study gave a list of some 150 TCR beta chains associated with cytomegalovirus. In a later analysis, TCRs clustered in the first cohort were found to also tend to co-occur in the 120 or so validation repertoires, with roughly 93% of cluster scores above 0. Three of the identified cytomegalovirus-associated TCR beta chains were confirmed in vitro to be specific for cytomegalovirus antigens. Most TCR sequences were observed very rarely across donors, whereas some public TCRs were present in many individuals. Cytomegalovirus status was reported to be diagnosed by the classifier with high specificity and sensitivity in both the original and validation cohorts.

Donors formed part of the validation cohort, which comprised over a hundred subjects and was distinct from the first cohort of several hundred subjects. Libraries came from the immunoSEQ multiplex PCR assay. The authors' analysis ran thus. A statistical classification framework was built for diagnosing cytomegalovirus status from the catalog of TCR beta chain sequences. Sourced from immuneACCESS, this table was stored by TCRdb with only in-frame sequences that have V and J called. A share of the clones is absent; for the studies checked, an unresolved V gene accounts for under half, and the remainder has no known explanation. The V and J calls and the clone size are those of that table, but D and trimming were determined from the DNA. In all, the sample holds roughly 150,000 clones, and 80% to 95% of those were seen once. The top ten clonotypes cover under 0.8% of the sample. The sequence came from a man younger than 30 in good health and CMV-seronegative. The specimen was PBMCs.

The bases are TGCGCCAGCAGCTTGGGCACTAGCGGGGCCGAGACCCAGTACTTC. Translated, it reads CASSLGTSGAETQYF. This chain is built from TRBV5-1 and TRBJ2-5, with 10 middle bases fitting TRBD2. The CDR3 covers 15 residues, taking in both the cysteine and the phenylalanine. Only the CDR3 DNA stays, 45 bases, in frame from base 1. V trim: 0 bases; J trim: 5 bases; unmatched bases: 4. The germline V gene supplies CDR1 SGHRS and CDR2 YFSETQ. Where the CDR3 stops, the reference TRBV5-1 and TRBJ2-5 genes take over; the full variable domain is KAGVTQTPRYLIKTRGQQVTLSCSPISGHRSVSWYQQTPGQGLQFLFEYFSETQRNKGNFPGRFSGRQFSNSRSEMNVSTLELGDSALYLCASSLGTSGAETQYFGPGTRLLVL.